This T cell receptor (beta chain) was observed in a study of regulatory T cells in long-lasting Graves disease. There are 12 residues in the CDR3. Trimming left V 5 bases short and J 8 bases short, with 12 bases between. Per the germline V gene, CDR1 is MNHEY and CDR2 is SVGEGT. For this clonotype: What it recognizes is unknown.

According to the study, TCR beta libraries were built with iRepertoire HTBI primers and CDR3-region Arm-PCR. Each CDR3 protein is one row after TCRdb ran MiXCR on the multiplex PCR reads. The data hold 400,000 to 500,000 distinct CDR3 sequences, with about a fifth observed a single time. Overall study results and limits: Possibly, accuracy suffered from the small sample size. Persistent-disease Graves' patients showed less TCR diversity than new cases.

The time point is: persistent/refractory GD, antithyroid drugs over 5 years with positive TRAb. RNA isolated from PBMCs was used to make the TCR library. Patients hailed from an endocrinology department in Xi'an, China. With EDTA tubes as the receptacles, about 8.1 milliliters of peripheral blood were drawn. The chain joins TRBV6-2 or TRBV6-3 to TRBJ1-2; the D is unclear. Sequencing was performed on peripheral blood mononuclear cells (PBMCs), taken when the disease was refractory, from a patient treated with antithyroid drugs. This receptor was obtained from a female donor with Graves disease. DNA for the CDR3: TGTGCCAGCAGTGATTCGGGGATCGGCTACACCTTC. Translated: CASSDSGIGYTF.